This is a list of T cell receptor beta chains from one sample in a study of cytomegalovirus exposure and HLA in healthy donors. TCRdb's copy holds only in-frame clones and misses some; the assay was immunoSEQ multiplex PCR. This table holds 85,000 to 110,000 clones. Sequencing was done on a sample of PBMCs. Receptors originate from a man in his forties in good health and CMV-seronegative. Each CDR3 is given with its conserved first and last residue. A D gene is named only where the DNA matches it firmly.

j_call cdr3_length d_call v_call cdr3_aa cdr3_nt
TRBJ2-5 16 TRBD2 TRBV7-7 CASSPFGLAGGETQYF TGTGCCAGCAGCCCATTCGGACTAGCGGGGGGGGAGACCCAGTACTTC
TRBJ2-3 12 . TRBV6-1 CASSRGGDTQYF TGTGCCAGCTCCAGGGGTGGAGATACGCAGTATTTT
TRBJ2-1 15 TRBD1 TRBV15 CATSASRGYYNEQFF TGTGCCACCAGCGCGTCCAGGGGGTACTACAATGAGCAGTTCTTC
TRBJ2-1 14 . TRBV9 CASSVERLAIEQFF TGTGCCAGCAGCGTAGAGAGGCTAGCAATCGAGCAGTTCTTC
TRBJ1-4 14 . TRBV28 CASSPDSIREKLFF TGTGCCAGCAGTCCGGACAGCATAAGGGAAAAACTGTTTTTT
TRBJ2-7 14 TRBD1 TRBV7-2 CASSLDRESYEQYF TGTGCCAGCAGCCTCGACAGGGAATCCTACGAGCAGTACTTC
TRBJ2-1 18 TRBD1 TRBV4-3 CASSQEPPGTVTYNEQFF TGCGCCAGCAGCCAAGAACCGCCCGGGACAGTCACCTACAATGAGCAGTTCTTC
TRBJ2-3 18 TRBD2 TRBV19 CASSIAHGTSGRKDTQYF TGTGCCAGTAGTATAGCCCACGGGACTAGCGGGAGGAAGGATACGCAGTATTTT
TRBJ1-1 16 . TRBV5-6 CASSIRTALMNTEAFF TGTGCCAGCAGCATCCGGACAGCCTTGATGAACACTGAAGCTTTCTTT
TRBJ2-7 15 TRBD2 TRBV7-9 CASSPTSGATYEQYF TGTGCCAGCAGCCCGACTAGCGGGGCAACCTACGAGCAGTACTTC
TRBJ2-3 15 TRBD1 TRBV6-4 CASSEGQGSTDTQYF TGTGCCAGCAGTGAGGGACAGGGAAGCACAGATACGCAGTATTTT
TRBJ2-7 16 TRBD1 TRBV28 CASSTGTGVENYEQYF TGTGCCAGCAGTACCGGGACAGGGGTCGAAAACTACGAGCAGTACTTC
TRBJ2-3 13 . TRBV27 CASRGQFTDTQYF TGTGCCAGCAGAGGACAGTTCACAGATACGCAGTATTTT
TRBJ2-7 14 TRBD1 TRBV4-3 CASSPGTGAYEQYF TGCGCCAGCAGCCCCGGGACAGGGGCCTACGAGCAGTACTTC
TRBJ2-7 17 TRBD2 TRBV27 CASRRGGTSGGSYEQYF TGTGCCAGCAGGAGAGGGGGGACTAGCGGGGGCTCCTACGAGCAGTACTTC
TRBJ2-7 14 . TRBV7-9 CASSLPRAPYEQYF TGTGCCAGCAGCCTGCCGAGAGCTCCCTACGAGCAGTACTTC
TRBJ1-2 16 . TRBV2 CASSEESRGKGYGYTF TGTGCCAGCAGTGAAGAGTCCAGGGGAAAGGGCTATGGCTACACCTTC
TRBJ2-7 17 TRBD2 TRBV19 CASSVGTSGLLTYEQYF TGTGCCAGTAGTGTAGGGACTAGCGGGCTACTTACCTACGAGCAGTACTTC
TRBJ2-7 14 TRBD1 TRBV5-6 CASSSPDRGLGLYF TGTGCCAGCAGCTCGCCGGACAGGGGGCTGGGTCTGTACTTC
TRBJ1-2 15 . TRBV13 CASSLVGGSNYGYTF TGTGCCAGCAGCTTAGTCGGTGGTTCTAACTATGGCTACACCTTC
TRBJ2-7 13 . TRBV14 CASSQVTTPEQYF TGTGCCAGCAGCCAAGTGACTACTCCCGAGCAGTACTTC
TRBJ1-2 14 . TRBV4-1 CASSPGTWTNGYTF TGCGCCAGCAGCCCAGGGACTTGGACAAATGGCTACACCTTC
TRBJ2-1 15 . TRBV6-1 CASSEFSGASNEQFF TGTGCCAGCAGTGAATTTTCAGGGGCGAGCAATGAGCAGTTCTTC
TRBJ2-5 16 TRBD1 TRBV30 CAWSKGGTGDGETQYF TGTGCCTGGAGTAAGGGGGGGACAGGGGATGGGGAGACCCAGTACTTC
TRBJ2-7 12 . TRBV30 CAWTQSGYEQYF TGTGCCTGGACCCAAAGCGGGTACGAGCAGTACTTC
TRBJ1-3 13 TRBD1 TRBV27 CASRQGAGNTIYF TGTGCCAGCAGGCAGGGGGCAGGAAACACCATATATTTT
TRBJ2-7 16 TRBD2 TRBV4-3 CASSQTRLAGAYEQYF TGCGCCAGCAGCCAAACGAGACTAGCGGGGGCCTACGAGCAGTACTTC
TRBJ2-2 16 TRBD1 TRBV11-3 CASSSRQGSNTGELFF TGTGCCAGCAGCTCCAGACAGGGATCCAACACCGGGGAGCTGTTTTTT
TRBJ1-5 15 . TRBV6-5 CASSLRPSNNQPQHF TGTGCCAGCAGTTTACGACCTAGCAACAATCAGCCCCAGCATTTT
TRBJ1-6 12 . TRBV5-5 CASSLENSPLHF TGTGCCAGCAGCTTAGAGAATTCACCCCTCCACTTT
TRBJ2-7 15 TRBD1 TRBV29-1 CSVESPRTGDYEQYF TGCAGCGTTGAATCACCTAGGACAGGAGACTACGAGCAGTACTTC
TRBJ2-1 14 TRBD1 TRBV28 CASRPRTGPNEQFF TGTGCCAGCAGACCCCGGACAGGGCCCAATGAGCAGTTCTTC
TRBJ2-5 12 . TRBV5-6 CASSFQSGKQYF TGTGCCAGCAGCTTCCAATCCGGGAAGCAGTACTTC
TRBJ2-6 16 . TRBV19 CASSTRTISGANVLTF TGTGCCAGTAGTACCCGGACAATCTCTGGGGCCAACGTCCTGACTTTC
TRBJ2-1 14 . TRBV2 CASSGDSSYNEQFF TGTGCCAGCAGTGGTGACAGCTCCTACAATGAGCAGTTCTTC
TRBJ2-7 12 . TRBV6-6 CASAAGTNEQYF TGTGCCAGCGCCGCAGGGACAAACGAGCAGTACTTC
TRBJ1-5 13 . TRBV4-3 CASGQDLSQPQHF TGCGCCAGCGGCCAAGATCTTAGCCAGCCCCAGCATTTT